Listed below are T cell receptor beta chains from one sample, sequenced in a study of blood T cell repertoires in COVID-19. Method: immunoSEQ multiplex PCR; TCRdb's copy keeps in-frame clones and lacks some. Of hundreds of thousands of clones listed, 80% to 90% are singletons. The sequenced sample consisted of peripheral blood. Receptors were obtained from a man aged 35-49 years with acute or convalescent COVID-19. The CDR3 runs from the conserved cysteine through the conserved F or W. The D gene is left open where the match is weak. Clone size is given for some rows only: seen once, a few or many times, or a class if the clone is expanded.

NA | TRBD1 | TRBJ1-2 | TRBV4-1 | CASSQVPRGRDGYTF | TGCGCCAGCAGCCAAGTTCCCAGGGGGCGCGATGGCTACACCTTC
NA | TRBD2 | TRBJ2-1 | TRBV6-5 | CATKRPSGDNEQFF | TGTGCCACCAAAAGGCCCAGCGGGGACAATGAGCAGTTCTTC
NA | TRBD2 | TRBJ2-1 | TRBV5-1 | CATTRAAGAMNEQFF | TGCGCCACCACACGAGCGGCGGGAGCAATGAATGAGCAGTTCTTC
NA | TRBD2 | TRBJ2-5 | TRBV5-1 | CASSLALAGGPEETQYF | TGCGCCAGCAGCTTGGCGCTAGCGGGAGGCCCTGAGGAGACCCAGTACTTC
NA | TRBD1 | TRBJ2-7 | TRBV5-1 | CASSLAPGQAIDEQYF | TGCGCCAGCAGCTTGGCCCCGGGACAGGCCATCGATGAGCAGTACTTC
NA | NA | TRBJ2-4 | TRBV7-2 | CASSLHPAGVNIQYF | TGTGCCAGCAGCTTACATCCGGCAGGGGTCAACATTCAGTACTTC
NA | NA | TRBJ1-5 | TRBV5-1 | CASSSGGLNSNQPQHF | TGCGCCAGCAGCTCGGGGGGACTGAATAGCAATCAGCCCCAGCATTTT
NA | NA | TRBJ2-7 | TRBV7-9 | CASSRDTGLISYEQYF | TGTGCCAGCAGCCGCGATACCGGACTAATCTCCTACGAGCAGTACTTC
many | NA | TRBJ2-1 | TRBV5-1 | CASSLGLVTYNEQFF | TGCGCCAGCAGCTTGGGGCTAGTTACCTACAATGAGCAGTTCTTC
NA | TRBD2 | TRBJ2-3 | TRBV11-2 | CASSLDLGREDTQYF | TGTGCCAGCAGCTTAGACTTAGGGAGGGAAGATACGCAGTATTTT
NA | TRBD1 | TRBJ2-2 | TRBV7-2 | CASSLGRQGAGTGELFF | TGTGCCAGCAGCTTAGGCCGACAGGGGGCTGGGACCGGGGAGCTGTTTTTT
NA | TRBD2 | TRBJ2-1 | TRBV6-5 | CASSLSSGGSYNEQFF | TGTGCCAGCAGTTTATCTAGCGGGGGCTCCTACAATGAGCAGTTCTTC
few | TRBD2 | TRBJ2-1 | TRBV28 | CASSFGAATSGSYEQFF | TGTGCCAGCAGTTTCGGGGCGGCGACTAGCGGGAGCTATGAGCAGTTCTTC
NA | NA | TRBJ2-7 | TRBV5-1 | CASTLGSGTYEQYF | TGCGCCAGCACCCTGGGTTCAGGTACCTACGAGCAGTACTTC
NA | NA | TRBJ1-4 | TRBV18 | CASSPRTLNEKLFF | TGTGCCAGCTCACCAAGGACTTTGAATGAAAAACTGTTTTTT
NA | NA | TRBJ1-1 | TRBV6-4 | CASSVDRTNTEAFF | TGTGCCAGCAGTGTGGACAGAACGAACACTGAAGCTTTCTTT
NA | NA | TRBJ1-5 | TRBV7-2 | CASSPSNQPQHF | TGTGCCAGCAGCCCTTCTAATCAGCCCCAGCATTTT
NA | NA | TRBJ2-2 | TRBV29-1 | CSVSRASNTGELFF | TGCAGCGTGTCTAGAGCCTCGAACACCGGGGAGCTGTTTTTT
NA | TRBD1 | TRBJ1-6 | TRBV19 | CASSLTTGQGRSPLHF | TGTGCCAGTAGTCTCACCACGGGACAGGGGCGGTCACCCCTCCACTTT
NA | NA | TRBJ1-2 | TRBV7-9 | CASTGLGNSYGYTF | TGTGCCAGCACCGGACTGGGGAACTCCTATGGCTACACCTTC
once | NA | TRBJ2-3 | TRBV7-6 | CASSLGTGIADTQYF | TGTGCCAGCAGCTTAGGTACAGGCATCGCAGATACGCAGTATTTT
NA | TRBD1 | TRBJ1-2 | TRBV19 | CASKKGDRGRSDGYTF | TGTGCCAGTAAAAAAGGAGACAGGGGGCGATCGGATGGCTACACCTTC
NA | NA | TRBJ2-7 | TRBV7-9 | CASSLRREHTYEQYF | TGTGCCAGCAGCTTACGCAGGGAACACACCTACGAGCAGTACTTC
NA | TRBD2 | TRBJ2-5 | TRBV11-3 | CASSSGTSGQETQYF | TGTGCCAGCAGCTCAGGGACTAGCGGGCAAGAGACCCAGTACTTC